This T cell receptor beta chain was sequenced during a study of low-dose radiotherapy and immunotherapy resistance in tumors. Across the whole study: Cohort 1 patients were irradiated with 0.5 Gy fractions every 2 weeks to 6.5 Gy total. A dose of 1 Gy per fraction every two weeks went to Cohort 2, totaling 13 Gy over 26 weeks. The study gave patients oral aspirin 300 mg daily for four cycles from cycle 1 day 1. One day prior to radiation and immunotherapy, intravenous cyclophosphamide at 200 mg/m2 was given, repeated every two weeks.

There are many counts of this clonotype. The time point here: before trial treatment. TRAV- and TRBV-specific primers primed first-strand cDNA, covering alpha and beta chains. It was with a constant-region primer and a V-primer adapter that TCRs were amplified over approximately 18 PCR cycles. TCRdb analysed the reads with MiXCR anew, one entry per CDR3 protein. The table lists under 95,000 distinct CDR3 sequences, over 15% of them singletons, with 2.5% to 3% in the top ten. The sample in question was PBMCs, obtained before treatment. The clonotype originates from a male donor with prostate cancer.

The CDR3 here is CASVQGMSTEAFF. For the CDR3, the DNA is TGCGCCAGCGTCCAAGGAATGAGCACTGAAGCTTTCTTT. The rearrangement uses TRBV23-1 and TRBJ1-1; D gene uncertain. TRBV23-1 is labeled an ORF, and its function is uncertain. This CDR3 has 13 residues. The V end was cut by 8 bases, the J end by 4 bases, with 14 bases between.